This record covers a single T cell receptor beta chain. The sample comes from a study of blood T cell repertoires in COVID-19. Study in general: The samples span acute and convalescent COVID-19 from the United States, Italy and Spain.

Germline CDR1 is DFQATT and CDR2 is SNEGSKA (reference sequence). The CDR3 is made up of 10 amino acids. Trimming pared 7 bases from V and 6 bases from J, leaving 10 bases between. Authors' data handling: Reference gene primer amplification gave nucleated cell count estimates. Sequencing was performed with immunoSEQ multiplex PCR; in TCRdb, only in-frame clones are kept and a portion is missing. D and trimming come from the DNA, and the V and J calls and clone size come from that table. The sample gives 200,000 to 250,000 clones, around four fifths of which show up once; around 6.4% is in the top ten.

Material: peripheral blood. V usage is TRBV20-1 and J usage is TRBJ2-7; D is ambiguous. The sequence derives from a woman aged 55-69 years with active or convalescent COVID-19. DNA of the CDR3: TGCAGTGGGCTAGGAAGCGAGCAGTACTTC. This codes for CSGLGSEQYF.